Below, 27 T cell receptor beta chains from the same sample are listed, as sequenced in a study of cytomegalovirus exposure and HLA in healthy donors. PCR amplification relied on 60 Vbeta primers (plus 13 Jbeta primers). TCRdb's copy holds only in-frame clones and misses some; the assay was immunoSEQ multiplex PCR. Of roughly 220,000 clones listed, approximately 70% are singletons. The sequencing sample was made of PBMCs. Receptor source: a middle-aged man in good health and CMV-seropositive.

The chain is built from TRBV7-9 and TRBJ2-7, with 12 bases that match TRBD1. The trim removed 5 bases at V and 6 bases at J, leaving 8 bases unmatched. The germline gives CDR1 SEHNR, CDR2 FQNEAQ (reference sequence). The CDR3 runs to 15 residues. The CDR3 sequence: CASSDTGTGGGEQYF. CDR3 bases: TGTGCCAGCAGCGATACCGGGACAGGGGGCGGCGAGCAGTACTTC.

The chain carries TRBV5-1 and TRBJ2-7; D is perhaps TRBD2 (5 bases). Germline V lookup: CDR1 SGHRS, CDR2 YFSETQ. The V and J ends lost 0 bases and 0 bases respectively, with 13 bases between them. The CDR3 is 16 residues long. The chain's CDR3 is CASSLVAGGSSYEQYF. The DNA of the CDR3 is TGCGCCAGCAGCTTGGTGGCAGGTGGGAGCTCCTACGAGCAGTACTTC.

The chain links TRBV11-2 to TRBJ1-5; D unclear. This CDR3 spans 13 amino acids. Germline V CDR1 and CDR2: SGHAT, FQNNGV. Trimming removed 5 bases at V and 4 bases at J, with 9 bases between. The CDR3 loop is CASSQKQNQPQHF. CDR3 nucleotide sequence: TGTGCCAGCAGCCAAAAACAGAATCAGCCCCAGCATTTT.

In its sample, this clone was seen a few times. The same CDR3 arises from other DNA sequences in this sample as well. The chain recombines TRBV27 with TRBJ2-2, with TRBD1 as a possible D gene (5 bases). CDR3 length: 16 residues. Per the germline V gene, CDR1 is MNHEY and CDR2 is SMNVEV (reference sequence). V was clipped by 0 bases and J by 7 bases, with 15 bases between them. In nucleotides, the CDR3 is TGTGCCAGCAGTTTATCGTGGACAAGGGCTAACGGGGAGCTGTTTTTT. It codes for CASSLSWTRANGELFF.

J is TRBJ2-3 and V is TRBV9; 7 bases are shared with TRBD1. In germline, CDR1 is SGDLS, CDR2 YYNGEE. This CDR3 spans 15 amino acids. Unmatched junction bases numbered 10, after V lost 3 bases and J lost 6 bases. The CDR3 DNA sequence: TGTGCCAGCAGCGGAGGTCCAGAGGGGGCGGATACGCAGTATTTT. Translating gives CASSGGPEGADTQYF. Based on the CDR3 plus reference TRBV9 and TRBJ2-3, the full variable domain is DSGVTQTPKHLITATGQRVTLRCSPRSGDLSVYWYQQSLDQGLQFLIQYYNGEERAKGNILERFSAQQFPDLHSELNLSSLELGDSALYFCASSGGPEGADTQYFGPGTRLTVL.

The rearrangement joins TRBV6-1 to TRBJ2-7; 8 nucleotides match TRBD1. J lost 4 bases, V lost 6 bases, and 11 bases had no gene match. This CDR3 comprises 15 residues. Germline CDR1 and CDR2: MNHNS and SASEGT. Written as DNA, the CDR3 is TGTGCCAGCAGCGACGGGACAGGCGGAAATTACGAGCAGTACTTC. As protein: CASSDGTGGNYEQYF.

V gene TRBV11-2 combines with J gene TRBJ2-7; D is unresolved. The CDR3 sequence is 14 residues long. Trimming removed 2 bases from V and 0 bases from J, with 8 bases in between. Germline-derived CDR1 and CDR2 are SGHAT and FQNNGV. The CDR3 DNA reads TGTGCCAGCAGCTTAATACAGAACTCCTACGAGCAGTACTTC. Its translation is CASSLIQNSYEQYF.

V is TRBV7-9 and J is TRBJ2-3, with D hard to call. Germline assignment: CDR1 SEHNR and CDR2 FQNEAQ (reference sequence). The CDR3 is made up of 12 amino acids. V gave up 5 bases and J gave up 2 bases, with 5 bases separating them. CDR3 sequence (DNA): TGTGCCAGCAGCCCTAACACAGATACGCAGTATTTT. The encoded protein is CASSPNTDTQYF.

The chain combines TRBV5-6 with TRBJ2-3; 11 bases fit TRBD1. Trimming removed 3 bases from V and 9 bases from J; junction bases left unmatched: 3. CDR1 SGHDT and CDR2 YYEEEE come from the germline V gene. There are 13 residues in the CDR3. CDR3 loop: CASSSGDRGTQYF. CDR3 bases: TGTGCCAGCAGCTCCGGGGACAGGGGGACGCAGTATTTT.

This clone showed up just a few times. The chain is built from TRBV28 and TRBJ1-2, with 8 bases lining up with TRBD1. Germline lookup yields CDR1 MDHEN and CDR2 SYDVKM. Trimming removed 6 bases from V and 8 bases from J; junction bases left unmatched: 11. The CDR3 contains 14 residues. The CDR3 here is CASSEIGQGRGYTF. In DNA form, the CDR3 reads TGTGCCAGCAGCGAAATCGGACAGGGACGAGGCTACACCTTC.

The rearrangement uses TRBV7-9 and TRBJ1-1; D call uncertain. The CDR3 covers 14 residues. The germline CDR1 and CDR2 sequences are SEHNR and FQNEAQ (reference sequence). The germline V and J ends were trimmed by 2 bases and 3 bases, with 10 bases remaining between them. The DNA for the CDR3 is TGTGCCAGCAGCTTAAGCAGCGCGGACACTGAAGCTTTCTTT. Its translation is CASSLSSADTEAFF.

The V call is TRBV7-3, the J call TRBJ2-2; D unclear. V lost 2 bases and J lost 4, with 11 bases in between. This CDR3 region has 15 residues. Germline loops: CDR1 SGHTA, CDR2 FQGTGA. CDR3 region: CASSLGPHATGELFF. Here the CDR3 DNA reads TGTGCCAGCAGCTTAGGGCCCCACGCCACCGGGGAGCTGTTTTTT.

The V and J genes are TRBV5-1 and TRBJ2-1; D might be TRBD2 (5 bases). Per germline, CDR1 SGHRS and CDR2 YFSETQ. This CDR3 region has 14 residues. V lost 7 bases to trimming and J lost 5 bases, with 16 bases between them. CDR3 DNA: TGCGCCAGCCGCGTCGGGGTCGGCGACAATGAGCAGTTCTTC. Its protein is CASRVGVGDNEQFF.

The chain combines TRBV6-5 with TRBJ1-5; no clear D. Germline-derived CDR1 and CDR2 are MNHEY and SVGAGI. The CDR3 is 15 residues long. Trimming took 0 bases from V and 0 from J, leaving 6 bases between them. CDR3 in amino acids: CASSYSQFSNQPQHF. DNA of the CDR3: TGTGCCAGCAGTTACTCGCAGTTTAGCAATCAGCCCCAGCATTTT.

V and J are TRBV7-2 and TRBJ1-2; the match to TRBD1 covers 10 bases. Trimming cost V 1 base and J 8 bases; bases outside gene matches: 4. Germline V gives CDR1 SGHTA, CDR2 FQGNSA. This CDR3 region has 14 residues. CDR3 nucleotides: TGTGCCAGCAGCTTAGTCGGGACAGGGGACGGCTACACCTTC. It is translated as CASSLVGTGDGYTF.

CDR3 nucleotide sequence: TGTGCCAGCAGCCCTCTAGCGGGGGGTTACAATGAGCAGTTCTTC. Protein product: CASSPLAGGYNEQFF. The chain carries TRBV5-6 and TRBJ2-1; 11 positions match TRBD2. This CDR3 is built from 15 residues. The J segment lost 4 bases and the V segment lost 4 bases, leaving 4 bases of the junction unmatched. Germline lookup yields CDR1 SGHDT and CDR2 YYEEEE.

The CDR3 protein is CASSASTRGTDTQYF. DNA for the CDR3: TGTGCCAGCAGCGCATCAACCAGGGGGACAGATACGCAGTATTTT. V usage is TRBV9 and J usage is TRBJ2-3; 7 positions agree with TRBD1. The CDR3 has 15 amino acids. Germline V gene sequence: CDR1 SGDLS, CDR2 YYNGEE. The trim removed 3 bases at V and 3 bases at J, leaving 7 bases unmatched.

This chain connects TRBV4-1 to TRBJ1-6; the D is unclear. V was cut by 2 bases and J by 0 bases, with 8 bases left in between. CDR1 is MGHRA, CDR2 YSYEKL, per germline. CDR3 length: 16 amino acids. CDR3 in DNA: TGCGCCAGCAGCCAACGAATTAGCTCCTATAATTCACCCCTCCACTTT. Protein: CASSQRISSYNSPLHF.

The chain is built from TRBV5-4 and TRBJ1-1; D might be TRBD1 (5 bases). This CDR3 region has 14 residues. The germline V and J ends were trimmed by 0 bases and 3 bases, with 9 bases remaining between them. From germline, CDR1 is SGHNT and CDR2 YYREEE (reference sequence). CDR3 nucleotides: TGTGCCAGCAGCTTGGGGGAGGGGTACACTGAAGCTTTCTTT. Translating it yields CASSLGEGYTEAFF.

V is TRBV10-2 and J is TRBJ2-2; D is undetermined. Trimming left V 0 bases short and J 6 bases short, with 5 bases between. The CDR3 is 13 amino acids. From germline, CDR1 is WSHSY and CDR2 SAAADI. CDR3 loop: CASSESEAGELFF. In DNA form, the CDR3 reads TGCGCCAGCAGTGAGTCCGAGGCCGGGGAGCTGTTTTTT.

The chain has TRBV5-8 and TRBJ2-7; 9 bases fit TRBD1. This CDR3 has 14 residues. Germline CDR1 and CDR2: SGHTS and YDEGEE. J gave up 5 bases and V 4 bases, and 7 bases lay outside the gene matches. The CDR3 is CASSRGTGWHEQYF. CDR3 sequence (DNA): TGTGCCAGCAGCCGTGGGACAGGGTGGCACGAGCAGTACTTC.

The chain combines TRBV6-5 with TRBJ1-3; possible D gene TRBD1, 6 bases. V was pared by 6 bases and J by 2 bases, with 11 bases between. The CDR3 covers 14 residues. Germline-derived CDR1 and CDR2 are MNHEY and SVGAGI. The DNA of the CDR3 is TGTGCCAGCAGCCCTAACAGGGCTGGAAACACCATATATTTT. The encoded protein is CASSPNRAGNTIYF.

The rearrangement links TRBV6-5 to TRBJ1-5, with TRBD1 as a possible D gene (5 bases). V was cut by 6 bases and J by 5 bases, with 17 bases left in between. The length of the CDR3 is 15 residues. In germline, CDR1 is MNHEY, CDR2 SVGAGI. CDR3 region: CASSTVQGADQPQHF. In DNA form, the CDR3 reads TGTGCCAGCAGCACCGTTCAGGGTGCGGATCAGCCCCAGCATTTT.

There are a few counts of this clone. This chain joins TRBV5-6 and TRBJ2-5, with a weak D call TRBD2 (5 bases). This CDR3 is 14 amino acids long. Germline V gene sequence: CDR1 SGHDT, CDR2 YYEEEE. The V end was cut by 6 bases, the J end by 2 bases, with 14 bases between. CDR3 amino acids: CASTFVGSQETQYF. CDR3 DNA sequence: TGTGCCAGCACCTTTGTGGGGAGTCAAGAGACCCAGTACTTC.

The CDR3 loop reads CASSSRTDLNSYNEQFF. The DNA for the CDR3 is TGTGCCAGCAGTTCCCGGACAGATCTCAACTCCTACAATGAGCAGTTCTTC. The V and J genes are TRBV28 and TRBJ2-1; tentatively, D is TRBD1 (6 bases). The germline gives CDR1 MDHEN, CDR2 SYDVKM. Trimming shortened V by 4 bases and J by 0 bases, and 16 bases separated the two germline ends. This CDR3 spans 17 amino acids.

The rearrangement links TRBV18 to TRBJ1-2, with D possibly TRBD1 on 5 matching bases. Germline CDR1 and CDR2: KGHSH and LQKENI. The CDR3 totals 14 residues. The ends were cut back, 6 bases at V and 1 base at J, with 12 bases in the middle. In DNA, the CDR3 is TGTGCCAGCTCGGAAGCCGGGGGTAACTATGGCTACACCTTC. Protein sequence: CASSEAGGNYGYTF.

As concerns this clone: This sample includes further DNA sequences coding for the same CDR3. CDR3 coding DNA: TGTGCCAGTAGTCTCACCGGGACAGGGAAAGAGACCCAGTACTTC. Protein product: CASSLTGTGKETQYF. The V and J genes are TRBV19 and TRBJ2-5; 9 positions agree with TRBD1. Unmatched junction bases numbered 7, after V lost 5 bases and J lost 3 bases. This CDR3 is 15 amino acids long. CDR1 LNHDA and CDR2 SQIVND come from the germline V gene (reference sequence).